Many counts were recorded for the clone carrying this T cell receptor (beta chain). Its specificity is not known. This record belongs to a study of T-cell reconstitution after alpha-beta-depleted transplantation in children. Molecular barcoding with unique molecular identifiers was used for the TCRbeta library. TCRdb fed the PCR reads into MiXCR, producing one record per CDR3 protein. In the table there are around 670,000 distinct CDR3 sequences, about an eighth of which are singletons. Overall study results and limits: Some patients showed high day-60 TCRbeta diversity, which derived from surviving recipient T cells and thymic progenitors.

V shed 7 bases and J shed 4 bases, with 16 bases lying between them. The germline gives CDR1 SGHRS, CDR2 YFSETQ. The CDR3 totals 14 residues. This TCR was sampled from a girl between 2 and 10 years old with congenital amegakaryocytic thrombocytopenia, due to receive a stem cell transplant. The chain employs TRBV5-1 and TRBJ2-3; no clear D gene. Sequenced material: PBMCs, taken before TCRalphabeta/CD19-depleted stem cell transplant. The CDR3: CASRESPAADTQYF. CDR3 coding DNA: TGCGCCAGCCGAGAGAGCCCGGCCGCAGATACGCAGTATTTT.